Shown below are 21 T cell receptor beta chains from a single sample sequenced in a study of tumor and adjacent non-tumor tissue in lung cancer. The library came from three nested PCR rounds adapted from ARM-PCR protocols. Each CDR3 protein gets one entry after TCRdb re-called the multiplex PCR reads with MiXCR. Among fewer than 85,000 distinct CDR3 sequences listed, around 73% were seen once. RNA was extracted from bulk tissue without any cell sorting. Input material: lung tumor tissue. Source of these receptors: a man aged 55 to 70 with non-small cell lung cancer.

Details on this clonotype: A read error may produce the germline difference seen at one junction end. The chain links TRBV6-1 to TRBJ2-1, with D unresolved. The CDR3 has 12 residues. Looked up from germline, CDR1 is MNHNS and CDR2 is SASEGT. CDR3 in amino acids: CASRDYSVKGFF. The CDR3 region has the DNA TGTGCCAGCAGAGATTACAGCGTGAAAGGGTTCTTT.

A word on this clonotype: The conserved phenylalanine or tryptophan is not found at the CDR3 terminus, so this likely reflects a read error. V usage is TRBV5-6 and J usage is TRBJ2-1; D may be TRBD1 or TRBD2 (5 bases each). The CDR3 totals 13 residues. The germline V gene encodes CDR1 SGHDT and CDR2 YYEEEE. V was clipped by 5 bases and J by 5 bases, with 11 bases between them. CDR3 nucleotide sequence: TGTGCCAGCAGAGGGACGGTGAACAATGAGCAGTTCTAC. This codes for CASRGTVNNEQFY.

The chain combines TRBV29-1 with TRBJ2-7, with TRBD2 as a possible D gene (6 bases). Looked up from germline, CDR1 is SQVTM and CDR2 is ANQGSEA. This CDR3 has 12 residues. CDR3 sequence (DNA): TGCAGGGGATCCCTGGGGGGCTACGAGCAGTACTTC. Protein: CRGSLGGYEQYF.

This clonotype was seen many times. The chain joins TRBV10-3 to TRBJ1-3; maybe TRBD1 (5 bases). V lost 7 bases and J lost 0, with 13 bases in between. The CDR3 totals 15 residues. CDR1 and CDR2 (germline): ENHRY, SYGVKD. The CDR3 protein is CAINSDTSSGNTIYF. DNA for the CDR3: TGTGCCATCAATTCGGACACGAGCTCTGGAAACACCATATATTTT.

Points on this clonotype: One junction end does not reproduce the germline sequence, and a read error may be involved. The V gene is TRBV20-1, the J gene TRBJ2-7; a weak D match, TRBD2 (6 bases). The CDR3 extends over 15 amino acids. Germline V gene sequence: CDR1 DFQATT, CDR2 SNEGSKA (reference sequence). The CDR3 bases are TGCGGTGCTCACTTCCGGAGACTAGGGACTTACGAGCAGCACTTC. Translating gives CGAHFRRLGTYEQHF.

The chain has TRBV7-9 and TRBJ2-6; D unclear. The CDR3 contains 15 residues. The V end was cut by 5 bases, the J end by 2 bases, with 10 bases between. Germline V lookup: CDR1 SEHNR, CDR2 FQNEAQ (reference sequence). CDR3 nucleotide sequence: TGTGCCAGCAGCAGCGATGGGGCTGGGGCCAACGTCCTGACTTTC. This codes for CASSSDGAGANVLTF.

This clonotype appeared many times. V gene TRBV29-1 combines with J gene TRBJ1-1; 8 bases are shared with TRBD1. V gave up 4 bases and J gave up 5 bases; unmatched junction bases: 6. There are 13 residues in the CDR3. CDR1 and CDR2 from the germline V gene are SQVTM and ANQGSEA. The CDR3 DNA follows: TGCAGCGTTGTCAGGGGGCAGCGAACTGAAGCTTTCTTT. This codes for CSVVRGQRTEAFF.

Regarding this clonotype: The final CDR3 position lacks the conserved phenylalanine or tryptophan, pointing to a likely read error. This sequence joins TRBV29-1 and TRBJ2-2; 8 nucleotides line up with TRBD2. The CDR3 covers 14 residues. CDR1 and CDR2 (germline): SQVTM, ANQGSEA. Trimming at V came to 4 bases and at J to 8 bases, leaving 9 bases not matched to a gene. CDR3 loop: CSVAGLAGGGELFY. DNA for the CDR3: TGCAGCGTTGCCGGCCTAGCGGGCGGTGGGGAGCTGTTTTAT.

The chain carries TRBV20-1 and TRBJ2-3; a weak D match, TRBD1 (5 bases). V was trimmed by 3 bases and J by 10 bases, leaving 14 bases between them. CDR1 DFQATT and CDR2 SNEGSKA come from the germline V gene (reference sequence). There are 12 residues in the CDR3. Here the CDR3 DNA reads TGCAGTGCTAGGGGGCGTGTAGACCCGCAGTATTTT. Its protein product is CSARGRVDPQYF.

This clonotype is medium-sized in the sample. This rearrangement joins TRBV28 to TRBJ2-1; D may be TRBD1 (5 bases). Looked up from germline, CDR1 is MDHEN and CDR2 is SYDVKM. The CDR3 length is 14 residues. V gave up 11 bases and J gave up 3 bases, with 17 bases separating them. Here the CDR3 reads CASQGTTSYNEQFF. CDR3 sequence (DNA): TGTGCCTCGCAGGGAACGACAAGCTACAATGAGCAGTTCTTC.

This clonotype was seen a single time. The CDR3 ends on some other residue instead of the conserved phenylalanine or tryptophan, so this is likely a read error. The chain employs TRBV29-1 and TRBJ1-1, with D unclear. Germline CDR1 and CDR2: SQVTM and ANQGSEA. This CDR3 is 14 amino acids long. The CDR3 DNA follows: TGCACCGTTGAGTACGGACCTTTGAACACTGAAGCTTTCTAT. This gives the protein CTVEYGPLNTEAFY.

The gene calls are TRBV11-2 and TRBJ2-7; D is possibly TRBD2 (6 bases). V dropped 5 bases and J dropped 7 bases, with 24 bases sitting between them. Germline CDR1 is SGHAT and CDR2 is FQNNGV. CDR3 length equals 16 residues. CDR3 bases: TGTGCCAGCAGCCCCAGTTGGAGGGCCGTTCACCGAGAGCAGTACTTC. Translating it yields CASSPSWRAVHREQYF.

Comment on this clonotype: A read error may explain this, as a much larger clone is one base away. The CDR3 nucleotides read TGTGCCAGCAGCCCGGGACAGAAATATGGCTACACCTTC. Translation gives CASSPGQKYGYTF. This chain uses TRBV5-4 with TRBJ1-2; 7 positions agree with TRBD1. The CDR3 totals 13 residues. The germline gives CDR1 SGHNT, CDR2 YYREEE (reference sequence). V was pared by 4 bases and J by 5 bases, with 5 bases of the junction left unmatched.

The chain carries TRBV20-1 and TRBJ2-7; possibly TRBD2 for D (5 bases). CDR3 length equals 15 residues. V was cut by 0 bases and J by 0 bases, with 12 bases left in between. The germline CDR1 and CDR2 sequences are DFQATT and SNEGSKA (reference sequence). The CDR3 DNA follows: TGCAGTGCTAGAGATAGCGAGACCAGCTCCTACGAGCAGTACTTC. Translated, it gives CSARDSETSSYEQYF.

This clonotype was counted many times. V is TRBV28 and J is TRBJ2-7; 8 positions agree with TRBD1. CDR3 size: 14 residues. CDR1 and CDR2 (germline): MDHEN, SYDVKM. With V trimmed by 6 bases and J by 2 bases, 6 bases remained unmatched. The CDR3 bases are TGTGCCAGCAGCCCCGGACAGGGACCCTACGAGCAGTACTTC. This codes for CASSPGQGPYEQYF.

Remarks on this clonotype: The CDR3 carries no conserved terminal phenylalanine or tryptophan, so it likely arises from a read error. The limits of the CDR3 on the DNA are not certain, so only TCRdb's listed CDR3 is given. The gene calls are TRBV7-9 and TRBJ2-7. Germline loops: CDR1 SEHNR, CDR2 FQNEAQ (reference sequence). The CDR3 numbers 11 amino acids, ends counted. CDR3 residues: CASSSFAEQYL.

There are many counts of this clonotype. CDR3 nucleotides: TGCGCCAGCAGCTTACAGGGTAGCCAGCCCCAGCATTTT. Translated, it gives CASSLQGSQPQHF. The genes are TRBV5-1 and TRBJ1-5; D is possibly TRBD1 (6 bases). V shed 2 bases and J shed 7 bases, with 10 bases lying between them. The CDR3 is made up of 13 amino acids. Germline CDR1 is SGHRS and CDR2 is YFSETQ.

Of note for this clonotype: A much larger clone is a single base away; this may be a read error. J is TRBJ1-1 and V is TRBV20-1; D is ambiguous. With 6 bases removed from V and 7 bases from J, the gap between germline ends came to 12 bases. The CDR3 is made up of 11 amino acids. CDR1 DFQATT and CDR2 SNEGSKA come from the germline V gene (reference sequence). The CDR3 nucleotides are TGCAGTGCCACCAAGGACTATGAAGCTTTCTTT. Protein: CSATKDYEAFF.

As regards this clonotype: The junction departs from germline at one end; a sequencing error may be responsible. The V gene is TRBV20-1, the J gene TRBJ2-1; a weak D match, TRBD2 (6 bases). The CDR3 extends over 13 amino acids. The V gene's germline CDR1 is DFQATT and CDR2 SNEGSKA (reference sequence). The CDR3 DNA is TGCAGTACTCCACGGGAGACCTACAATGAGCAGTTGTTC. It translates to CSTPRETYNEQLF.

This clonotype occurred many times. The chain employs TRBV6-1 and TRBJ2-7, with D uncertain. V was pared by 4 bases and J by 6 bases, with 13 bases between. This CDR3 is built from 13 residues. The V gene's germline CDR1 is MNHNS and CDR2 SASEGT. CDR3 sequence: CASSGGKGGEQYF. In nucleotides, the CDR3 is TGTGCCAGCAGTGGTGGCAAGGGCGGCGAGCAGTACTTC.

On this clonotype: One end of the junction varies from germline; a read error may be responsible. The CDR3 loop is CANSLEVSGEQYF. DNA of the CDR3: TGCGCCAACAGCTTGGAGGTCTCGGGCGAGCAGTACTTC. The V and J genes are TRBV5-1 and TRBJ2-7; tentative D call: TRBD2 (5 bases). The CDR3 contains 13 residues. Germline loops: CDR1 SGHRS, CDR2 YFSETQ.